This T cell receptor beta chain originates from a study of blood T cell repertoires in COVID-19. Germline CDR1 SGHTA, CDR2 FQGNSA. CDR3 length equals 15 residues. The V end was cut by 5 bases, the J end by 7 bases, with 21 bases between. Profiled with immunoSEQ multiplex PCR; TCRdb holds only in-frame clones, not every one. The sample consists of approximately 190,000 clones, roughly 86% of them appearing once. The sequencing sample was made of peripheral blood. The chain couples TRBV7-2 to TRBJ2-7, with D maybe TRBD1 (7 bases). This TCR was recovered from a woman aged 70-85 years with active or convalescent COVID-19. As DNA, the CDR3 is TGTGCCAGCAGCCCCTCCGGGGGACAGTTTCGAGAGCAGTACTTC. Its protein is CASSPSGGQFREQYF.